This entry features one TCR beta chain sequence. These data belong to a study of cytomegalovirus exposure and HLA in healthy donors. PCR was performed using 60 Vbeta and 13 Jbeta primers. Here immunoSEQ multiplex PCR was the method, and the copy in TCRdb shows in-frame clones only, minus some. The table lists more than 140,000 clones, roughly 82% of them singletons, with about 5.6% in the top ten. This receptor was taken from a man aged 30-40 years in good health and CMV-seropositive. Sequencing was carried out using PBMCs.

CDR3 residues: CASSSVWPGYDEAFF. DNA of the CDR3: TGTGCCAGCAGCTCCGTTTGGCCGGGTTATGATGAAGCTTTCTTT. V is TRBV7-9 and J is TRBJ1-1; D is unclear. The CDR3 length is 15 residues. Germline V CDR1 and CDR2: SEHNR, FQNEAQ (reference sequence). The V gene lost 4 bases and the J gene lost 7 bases, with 19 bases spanning the gap.